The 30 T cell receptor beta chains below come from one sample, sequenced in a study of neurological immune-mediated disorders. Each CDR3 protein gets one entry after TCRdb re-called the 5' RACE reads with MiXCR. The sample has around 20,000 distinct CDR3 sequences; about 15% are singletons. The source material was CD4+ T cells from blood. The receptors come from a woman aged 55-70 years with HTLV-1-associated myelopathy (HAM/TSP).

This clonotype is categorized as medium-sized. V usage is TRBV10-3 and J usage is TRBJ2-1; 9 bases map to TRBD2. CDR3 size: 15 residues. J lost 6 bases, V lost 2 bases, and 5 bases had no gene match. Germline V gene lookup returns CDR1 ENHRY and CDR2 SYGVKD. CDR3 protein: CAISEALAGTNEQFF. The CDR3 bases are TGTGCCATCAGTGAGGCTCTAGCGGGAACCAATGAGCAGTTCTTC.

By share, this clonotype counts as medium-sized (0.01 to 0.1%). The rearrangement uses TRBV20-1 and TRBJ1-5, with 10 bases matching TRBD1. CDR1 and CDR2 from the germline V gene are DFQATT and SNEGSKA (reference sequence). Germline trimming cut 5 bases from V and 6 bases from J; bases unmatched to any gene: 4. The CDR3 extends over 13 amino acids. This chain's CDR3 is CSARQGAGQPQHF. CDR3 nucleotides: TGCAGTGCTCGACAGGGGGCAGGTCAGCCCCAGCATTTT.

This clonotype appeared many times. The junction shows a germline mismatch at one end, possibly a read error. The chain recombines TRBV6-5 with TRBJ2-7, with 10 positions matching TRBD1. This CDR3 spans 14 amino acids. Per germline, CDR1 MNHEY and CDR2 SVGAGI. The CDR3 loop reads CVSSTRDRGYEQYF. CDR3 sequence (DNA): TGTGTCAGCAGTACCCGGGACAGGGGTTACGAGCAGTACTTC.

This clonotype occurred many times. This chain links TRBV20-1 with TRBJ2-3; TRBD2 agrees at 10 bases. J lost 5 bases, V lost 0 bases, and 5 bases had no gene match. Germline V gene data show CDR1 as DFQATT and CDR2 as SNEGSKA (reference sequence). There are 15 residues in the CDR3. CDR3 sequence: CSARDGVAGGDTQYF. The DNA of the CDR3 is TGCAGTGCTAGAGATGGAGTAGCGGGGGGAGATACGCAGTATTTT.

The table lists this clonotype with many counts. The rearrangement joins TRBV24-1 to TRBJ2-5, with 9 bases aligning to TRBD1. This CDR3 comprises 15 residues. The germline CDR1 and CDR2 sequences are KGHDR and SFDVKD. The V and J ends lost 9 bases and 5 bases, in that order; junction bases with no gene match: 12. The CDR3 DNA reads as TGTGCCACCTCTGAACCGACAGGGGGTTGGGAGACCCAGTACTTC. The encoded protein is CATSEPTGGWETQYF.

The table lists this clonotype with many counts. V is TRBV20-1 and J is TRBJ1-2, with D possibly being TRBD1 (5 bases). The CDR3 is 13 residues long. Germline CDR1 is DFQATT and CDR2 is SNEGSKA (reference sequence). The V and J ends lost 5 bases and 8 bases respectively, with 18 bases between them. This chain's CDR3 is CSAGGRLAGGYTF. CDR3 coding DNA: TGCAGTGCTGGGGGACGGCTGGCGGGAGGCTACACCTTC.

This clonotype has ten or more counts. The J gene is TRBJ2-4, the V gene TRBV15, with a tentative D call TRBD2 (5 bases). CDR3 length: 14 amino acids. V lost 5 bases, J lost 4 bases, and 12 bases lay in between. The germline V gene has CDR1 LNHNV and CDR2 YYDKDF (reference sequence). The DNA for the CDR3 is TGTGCCACCAGCCCCCGGGGAGCAAAAAACATTCAGTACTTC. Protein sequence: CATSPRGAKNIQYF.

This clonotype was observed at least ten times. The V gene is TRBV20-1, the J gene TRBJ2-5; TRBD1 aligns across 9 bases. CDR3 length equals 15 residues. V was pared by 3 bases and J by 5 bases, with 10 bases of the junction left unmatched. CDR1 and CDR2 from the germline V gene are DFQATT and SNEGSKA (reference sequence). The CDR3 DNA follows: TGCAGTGCTAGTGAACCCAGGACAGGGGCGGAGACCCAGTACTTC. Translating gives CSASEPRTGAETQYF.

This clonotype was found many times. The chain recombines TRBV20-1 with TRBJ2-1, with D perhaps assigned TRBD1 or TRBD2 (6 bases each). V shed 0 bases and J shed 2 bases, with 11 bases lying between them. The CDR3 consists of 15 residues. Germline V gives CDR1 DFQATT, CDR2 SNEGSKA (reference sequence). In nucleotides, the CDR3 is TGCAGTGCTAGAGATGGGAGGACAGCCTACAATGAGCAGTTCTTC. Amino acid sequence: CSARDGRTAYNEQFF.

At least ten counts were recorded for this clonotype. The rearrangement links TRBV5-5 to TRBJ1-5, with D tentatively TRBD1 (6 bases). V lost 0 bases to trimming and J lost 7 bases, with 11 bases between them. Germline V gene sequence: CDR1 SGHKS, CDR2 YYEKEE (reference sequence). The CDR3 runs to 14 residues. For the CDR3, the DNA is TGTGCCAGCAGCTTGGCACAGGGAAGCCAGCCCCAGCATTTT. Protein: CASSLAQGSQPQHF.

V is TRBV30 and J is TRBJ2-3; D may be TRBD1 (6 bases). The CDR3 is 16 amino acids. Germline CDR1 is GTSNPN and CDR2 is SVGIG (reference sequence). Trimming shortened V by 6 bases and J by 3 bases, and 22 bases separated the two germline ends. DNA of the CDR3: TGTGCCTGCCTGTTCGTAGGGGGAGTAGGGACAGATACGCAGTATTTT. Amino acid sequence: CACLFVGGVGTDTQYF.

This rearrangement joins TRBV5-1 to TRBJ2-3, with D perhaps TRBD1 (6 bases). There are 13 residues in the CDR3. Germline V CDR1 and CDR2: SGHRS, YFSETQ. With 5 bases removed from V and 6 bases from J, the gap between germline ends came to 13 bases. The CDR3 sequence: CASSLRTEDTQYF. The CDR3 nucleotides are TGCGCCAGCAGTCTTAGGACAGAGGATACGCAGTATTTT.

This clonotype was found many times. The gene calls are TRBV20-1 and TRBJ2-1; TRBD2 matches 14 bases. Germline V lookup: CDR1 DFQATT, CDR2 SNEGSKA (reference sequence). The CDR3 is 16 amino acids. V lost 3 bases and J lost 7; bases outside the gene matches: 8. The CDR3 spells CSASGGLAGGWNEQFF. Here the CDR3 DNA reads TGCAGTGCTAGTGGAGGACTAGCGGGGGGCTGGAATGAGCAGTTCTTC.

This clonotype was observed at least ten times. The CDR3, as DNA: TGCAGTGCTCCACGGAGCATCAGGGGGGAAGAGACCCAGTACTTC. This encodes CSAPRSIRGEETQYF. The chain links TRBV20-1 to TRBJ2-5, with D possibly being TRBD1 (7 bases). The CDR3 contains 15 residues. Trimming pared 5 bases from V and 3 bases from J, leaving 19 bases between. Germline CDR1 is DFQATT and CDR2 is SNEGSKA (reference sequence).

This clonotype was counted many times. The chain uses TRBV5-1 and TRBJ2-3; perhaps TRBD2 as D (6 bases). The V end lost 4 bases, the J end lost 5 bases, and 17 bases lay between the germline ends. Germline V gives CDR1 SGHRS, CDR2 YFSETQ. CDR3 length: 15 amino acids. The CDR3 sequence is CASSVGTQKQDTQYF. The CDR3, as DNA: TGCGCCAGCAGCGTGGGGACTCAAAAACAAGATACGCAGTATTTT. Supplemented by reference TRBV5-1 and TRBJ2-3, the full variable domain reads KAGVTQTPRYLIKTRGQQVTLSCSPISGHRSVSWYQQTPGQGLQFLFEYFSETQRNKGNFPGRFSGRQFSNSRSEMNVSTLELGDSALYLCASSVGTQKQDTQYFGPGTRLTVL.

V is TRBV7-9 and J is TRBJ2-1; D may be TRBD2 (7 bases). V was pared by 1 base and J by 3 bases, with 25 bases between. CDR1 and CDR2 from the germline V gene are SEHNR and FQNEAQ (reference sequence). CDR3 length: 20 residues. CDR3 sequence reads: CASSLVRAIGGHKGYNEQFF. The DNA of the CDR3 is TGTGCCAGCAGCTTAGTGCGGGCTATCGGGGGGCATAAAGGCTACAATGAGCAGTTCTTC.

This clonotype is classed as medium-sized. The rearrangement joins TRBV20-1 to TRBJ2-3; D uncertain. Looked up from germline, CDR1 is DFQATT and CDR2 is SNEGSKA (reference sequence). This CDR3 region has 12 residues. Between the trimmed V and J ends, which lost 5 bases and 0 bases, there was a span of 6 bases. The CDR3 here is CSAQTSTDTQYF. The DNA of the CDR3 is TGCAGTGCTCAGACTAGCACAGATACGCAGTATTTT.

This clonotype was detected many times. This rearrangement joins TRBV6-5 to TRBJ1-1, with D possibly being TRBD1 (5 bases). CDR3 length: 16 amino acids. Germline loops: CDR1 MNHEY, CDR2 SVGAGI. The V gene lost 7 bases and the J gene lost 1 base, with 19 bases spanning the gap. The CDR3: CASTERGHIGNTEAFF. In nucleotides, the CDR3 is TGTGCCAGCACCGAAAGGGGCCATATCGGGAACACTGAAGCTTTCTTT.

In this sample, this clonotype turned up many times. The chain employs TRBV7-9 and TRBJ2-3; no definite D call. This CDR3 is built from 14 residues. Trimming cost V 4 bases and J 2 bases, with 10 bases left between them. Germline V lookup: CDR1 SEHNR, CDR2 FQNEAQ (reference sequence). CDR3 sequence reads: CASSSSGNTDTQYF. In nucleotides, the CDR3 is TGTGCCAGCAGCTCGTCTGGGAACACAGATACGCAGTATTTT.

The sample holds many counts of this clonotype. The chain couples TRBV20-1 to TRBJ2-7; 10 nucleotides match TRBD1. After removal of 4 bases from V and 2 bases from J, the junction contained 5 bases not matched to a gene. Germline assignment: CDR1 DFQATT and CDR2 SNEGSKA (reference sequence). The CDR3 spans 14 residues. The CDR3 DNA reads TGCAGTGCTACACCGGGACAGGGGACCTACGAGCAGTACTTC. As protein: CSATPGQGTYEQYF.

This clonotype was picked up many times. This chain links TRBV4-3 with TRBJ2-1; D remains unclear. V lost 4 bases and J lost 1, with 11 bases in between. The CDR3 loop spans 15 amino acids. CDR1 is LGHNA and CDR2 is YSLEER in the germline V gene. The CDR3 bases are TGCGCCAGCAGCCCGAGTGGGCGGTCCTACAATGAGCAGTTCTTC. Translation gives CASSPSGRSYNEQFF.

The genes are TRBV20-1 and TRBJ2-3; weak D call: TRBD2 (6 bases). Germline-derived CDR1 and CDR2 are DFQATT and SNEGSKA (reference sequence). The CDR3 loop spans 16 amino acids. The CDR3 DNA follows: TGCAGAGCCACAGGACAAGGAGGGAAGACAACAGATACGCAGTATTTT. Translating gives CRATGQGGKTTDTQYF.

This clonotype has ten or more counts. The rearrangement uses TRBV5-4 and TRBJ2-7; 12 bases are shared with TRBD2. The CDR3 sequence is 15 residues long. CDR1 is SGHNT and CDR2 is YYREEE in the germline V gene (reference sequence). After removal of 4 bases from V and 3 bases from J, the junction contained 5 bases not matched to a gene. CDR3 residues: CASSTSSGGGYEQYF. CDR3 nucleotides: TGTGCCAGCAGCACATCTAGCGGGGGGGGCTACGAGCAGTACTTC.

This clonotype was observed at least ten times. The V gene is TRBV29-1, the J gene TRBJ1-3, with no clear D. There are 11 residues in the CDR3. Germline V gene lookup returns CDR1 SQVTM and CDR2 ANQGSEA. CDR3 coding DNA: TGCGGGTACCTCTCTGGAAACACCATATATTTT. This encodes CGYLSGNTIYF.

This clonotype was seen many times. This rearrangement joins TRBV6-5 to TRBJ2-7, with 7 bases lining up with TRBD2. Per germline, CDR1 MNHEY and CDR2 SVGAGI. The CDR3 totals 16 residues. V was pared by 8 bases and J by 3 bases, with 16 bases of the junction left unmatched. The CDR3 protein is CASLGWAGVGNYEQYF. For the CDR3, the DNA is TGTGCCAGCCTCGGCTGGGCGGGAGTAGGAAACTACGAGCAGTACTTC.

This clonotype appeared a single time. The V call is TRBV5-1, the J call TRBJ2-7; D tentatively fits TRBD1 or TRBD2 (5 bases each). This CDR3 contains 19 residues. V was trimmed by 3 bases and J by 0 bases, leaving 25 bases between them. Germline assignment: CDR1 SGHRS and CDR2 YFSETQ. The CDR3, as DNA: TGCGCCAGCAGCTCCGGTCCCCCCGTATGGGGACGGCCCTCCTACGAGCAGTACTTC. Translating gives CASSSGPPVWGRPSYEQYF.

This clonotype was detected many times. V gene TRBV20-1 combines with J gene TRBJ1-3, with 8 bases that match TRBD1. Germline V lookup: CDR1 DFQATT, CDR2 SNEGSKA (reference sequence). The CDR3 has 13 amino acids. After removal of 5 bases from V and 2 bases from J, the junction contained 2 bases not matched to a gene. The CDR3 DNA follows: TGCAGTGCTTCGGACAGGGCTGGAAACACCATATATTTT. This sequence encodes CSASDRAGNTIYF.

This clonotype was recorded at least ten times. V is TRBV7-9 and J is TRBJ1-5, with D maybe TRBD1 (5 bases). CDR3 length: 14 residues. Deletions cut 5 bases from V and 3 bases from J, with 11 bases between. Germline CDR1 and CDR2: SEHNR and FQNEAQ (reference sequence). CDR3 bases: TGTGCCAGCAGCGCCGACAGTCCCAATCAGCCCCAGCATTTT. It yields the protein CASSADSPNQPQHF.

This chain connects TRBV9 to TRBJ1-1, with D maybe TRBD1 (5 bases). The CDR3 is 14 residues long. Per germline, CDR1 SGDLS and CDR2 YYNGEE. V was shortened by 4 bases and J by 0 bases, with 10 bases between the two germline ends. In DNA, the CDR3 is TGTGCCAGCAGCCCCGTGGGGGTGAACACTGAAGCTTTCTTT. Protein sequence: CASSPVGVNTEAFF.

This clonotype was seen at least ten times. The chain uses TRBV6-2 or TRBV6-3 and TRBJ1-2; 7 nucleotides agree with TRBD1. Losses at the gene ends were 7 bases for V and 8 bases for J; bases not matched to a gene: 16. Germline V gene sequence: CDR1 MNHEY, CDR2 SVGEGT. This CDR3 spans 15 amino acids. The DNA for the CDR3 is TGTGCCAGCACCCCCCCAGGGGGAGGGTTCGGAGGCTACACCTTC. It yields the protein CASTPPGGGFGGYTF.